This T cell receptor beta chain comes out of a study of cytotoxic CD8 clonotypes in ibrutinib-treated CLL (dated by TCRdb to the early 2020s). About the study as a whole: The cohort had about ten relapsed/refractory and more than 14 treatment-naive patients; 17 were IGHV unmutated. Partial responses were observed in some 24 patients and complete responses in 2; after a median follow-up of around 68 months, remission was maintained in roughly 14 patients and progression was observed in roughly 12. Response samples were obtained after a median of 12 months of treatment, with a range of roughly 6 to 36 months. On average, each sample yielded about 250,000 productive templates and over 90,000 productive rearrangements. Of the 90 or so participants in the trial, roughly 25 had longitudinal samples available. Cryopreserved peripheral blood mononuclear cells were collected at three points: before therapy, at response, and at either sustained remission or disease progression. Patients were still on ibrutinib when every remission and progressive disease sample was collected. Results and caveats for the whole study, not just this receptor: Sampling times were not matched between sustained-remission and progressing patients, and lymph node repertoires were not studied. An increase in clonality was observed at ibrutinib response, with clonality remaining stable during sustained remission and falling back toward baseline at progression. Public clonotypes were rare and either shrank or stayed stable during treatment, and the rise in clonality at ibrutinib response reflected expansion of private clonotypes. At baseline, clonality was higher than in age-matched healthy donors and showed a strong correlation with circulating CD8+ T-cell counts.

As regards this clone: Its antigen is still unknown. It has no much larger one-base neighbor in the sample; base qualities were not kept.

The time point label corresponds to: 20 to 30 months on ibrutinib. Roughly 2 micrograms of genomic DNA were extracted from cryopreserved PBMCs for TCR beta library preparation. Longitudinal blood samples from CLL patients on ibrutinib monotherapy were analyzed using high-throughput TCR beta sequencing. Patients were enrolled in a phase 2 open-label single-center ibrutinib monotherapy trial. Including cysteine and phenylalanine, the CDR3 has 13 amino acids. The sequence is cut down to CDR3 DNA, 39 bases in frame from base 1. CDR1 is given as MNHEY and CDR2 as SVGAGI, both from the germline V gene. V sheds 6 bases and J sheds 4 bases, leaving 9 bases between their ends. Each clonotype received, on average, about 9.7x coverage in deep resolution sequencing performed on a MiSeq, where the target depth lay between 1 in 1 million and 1 in 200,000 T cells. TCR beta libraries were generated with the immunoSEQ hsTCRB Kit. Under the source paper's analysis protocol: ImmunoSEQ Data Assistant and ImmunoSEQ Analyzer were used for data analysis, and V, D and J genes were assigned according to IMGT definitions. Clonality, with values ranging from 0 to 1, was calculated as one minus the normalized Shannon entropy of productive rearrangement frequencies. Public clonotype analysis was restricted to overrepresented clonotypes comprising at least 0.05% of each patient's repertoire. Some 13 repertoires from age-matched healthy donors, obtained from immuneACCESS, served as clonality controls. Drawn from immuneACCESS, this table holds only the in-frame rearrangements with V and J called that TCRdb kept. Clones are partly lost; checked studies trace under half to an unresolved V gene and leave the rest unexplained. V, J and clone size reflect that table, while D and trimming were determined from the DNA. The sample data list about 150,000 clones, and about 76% of these were observed just once. The ten largest clones represent approximately 5.1% of the sample.

Source: PBMCs, taken after 24 months of ibrutinib treatment. The chain is made from TRBV6-5 and TRBJ2-2, with the D gene call left open. This TCR was recovered from a human donor with chronic lymphocytic leukemia. The CDR3 corresponds to CASRAPGTGELFF. The nucleotides read TGTGCCAGCAGGGCCCCGGGCACCGGGGAGCTGTTTTTT.